The clone carrying this T cell receptor beta chain was recorded only once. The antigen is unknown. The sample comes from a study of cytomegalovirus exposure and HLA in healthy donors. Study-wide findings and caveats: Reports indicated that the classifier achieved high specificity and sensitivity in diagnosing cytomegalovirus status.

The PCR employed 60 Vbeta primers together with 13 Jbeta primers. Study processing details: The authors later counted some 76 million unique TCR beta chains, approximately 10 million of them shared. Method: immunoSEQ multiplex PCR; TCRdb's copy keeps in-frame clones and lacks some. For V, J and clone size, that table is used; D and trimming come from the DNA. This table holds 200,000 or so clones, approximately 80% found once. CDR3 length equals 11 residues. Between the trimmed V and J ends, which lost 7 bases and 6 bases, there was a span of 12 bases. CDR1 is SQVTM, CDR2 ANQGSEA, per germline. The chain is built from TRBV29-1 and TRBJ1-1; D is possibly TRBD1 (6 bases). This receptor was identified in a girl aged 2 to 9 in good health and CMV-seronegative. Sequencing was carried out using PBMCs. This chain's CDR3 is CSGTQGPEAFF. The CDR3 DNA follows: TGCAGCGGGACACAGGGACCTGAAGCTTTCTTT.